A selection of T cell receptor beta chains follows, all from one sample in a study of T cell changes during pregnancy in multiple sclerosis. TCRdb's table, derived via immunoSEQ multiplex PCR, lists solely in-frame clones and lacks some. The sample contains about 100,000 clones, more than 90% of which appear only once. This material consisted of peripheral blood, taken in the second trimester of pregnancy. The receptors were sampled from a female donor with multiple sclerosis, enrolled in a pregnancy study. The CDR3 runs from the conserved cysteine through the conserved F or W. The D gene is left open where the match is weak. Some rows have no size entry. The others give once, few or many, or a class for an expanded clone.

cdr3_length: 20; clone_size: NA; v_call: TRBV14; j_call: TRBJ2-3; d_call: TRBD2; cdr3_nt: TGTGCCAGCAGCCCTCCGGCGCGGGGTACTAGCGGGATGATTCGAGATACGCAGTATTTT; cdr3_aa: CASSPPARGTSGMIRDTQYF
cdr3_length: 16; clone_size: NA; v_call: TRBV5-1; j_call: TRBJ2-3; d_call: TRBD2; cdr3_nt: TGCGCCAGCAGCTTGGAAATAGCGGGCGGCACAGATACGCAGTATTTT; cdr3_aa: CASSLEIAGGTDTQYF
cdr3_length: 16; clone_size: NA; v_call: TRBV4-1; j_call: TRBJ2-5; d_call: NA; cdr3_nt: TGCGCCAGCAGCCAAGATGAGGGGGTCGCTCTCGAGACCCAGTACTTC; cdr3_aa: CASSQDEGVALETQYF
cdr3_length: 16; clone_size: few; v_call: TRBV4-1; j_call: TRBJ1-6; d_call: NA; cdr3_nt: TGCGCCAGCAGCCAAGATAACAGGATTACGAATTCACCCCTCCACTTT; cdr3_aa: CASSQDNRITNSPLHF
cdr3_length: 15; clone_size: NA; v_call: TRBV30; j_call: TRBJ1-3; d_call: NA; cdr3_nt: TGTGCCTGGAGTTCTAGGGCGGGGACGGGAAACACCATATATTTT; cdr3_aa: CAWSSRAGTGNTIYF
cdr3_length: 12; clone_size: few; v_call: TRBV19; j_call: TRBJ1-5; d_call: NA; cdr3_nt: TGTGCCAGTCGGTATAGCAATCAGCCCCAGCATTTT; cdr3_aa: CASRYSNQPQHF
cdr3_length: 15; clone_size: NA; v_call: TRBV4-1; j_call: TRBJ2-7; d_call: NA; cdr3_nt: TGCGCCAGCAGCCAAGAGGAGGAGGGATCCTACGAGCAGTACTTC; cdr3_aa: CASSQEEEGSYEQYF
cdr3_length: 12; clone_size: NA; v_call: TRBV7-9; j_call: TRBJ1-1; d_call: NA; cdr3_nt: TGTGCCAGCACAAAGGAGGGGACTGAAGCTTTCTTT; cdr3_aa: CASTKEGTEAFF
cdr3_length: 15; clone_size: NA; v_call: TRBV9; j_call: TRBJ1-3; d_call: NA; cdr3_nt: TGTGCCAGCAGCGGGGCCCTTGTAATTGGAAACACCATATATTTT; cdr3_aa: CASSGALVIGNTIYF
cdr3_length: 15; clone_size: NA; v_call: TRBV6-1; j_call: TRBJ2-7; d_call: NA; cdr3_nt: TGTGCCAGCAGTGTAGGACAGAAAAGCTCCTACGAGCAGTACTTC; cdr3_aa: CASSVGQKSSYEQYF
cdr3_length: 11; clone_size: NA; v_call: TRBV15; j_call: TRBJ2-1; d_call: NA; cdr3_nt: TGTGCCACCACGCGGAACAATGAGCAGTTCTTC; cdr3_aa: CATTRNNEQFF
cdr3_length: 15; clone_size: NA; v_call: TRBV28; j_call: TRBJ1-4; d_call: NA; cdr3_nt: TGTGCCAGCACCCTCCCTGGAGGGACTAATGAAAAACTGTTTTTT; cdr3_aa: CASTLPGGTNEKLFF
cdr3_length: 16; clone_size: NA; v_call: TRBV11-2; j_call: TRBJ1-4; d_call: NA; cdr3_nt: TGTGCCAGCAGCTTCAGGACAGCTTCAACTAATGAAAAACTGTTTTTT; cdr3_aa: CASSFRTASTNEKLFF
cdr3_length: 13; clone_size: NA; v_call: TRBV29-1; j_call: TRBJ2-3; d_call: TRBD1; cdr3_nt: TGCAGCGTAAGACAGGGGGGAACAGATACGCAGTATTTT; cdr3_aa: CSVRQGGTDTQYF
cdr3_length: 16; clone_size: NA; v_call: TRBV5-1; j_call: TRBJ2-1; d_call: NA; cdr3_nt: TGCGCCAGCACCCAAATCATGAGCGGAACCTACAATGAGCAGTTCTTC; cdr3_aa: CASTQIMSGTYNEQFF
cdr3_length: 14; clone_size: NA; v_call: TRBV19; j_call: TRBJ2-5; d_call: NA; cdr3_nt: TGTGCCAGTAGCAGTTTGGAGGGGGCTGAGACCCAGTACTTC; cdr3_aa: CASSSLEGAETQYF
cdr3_length: 16; clone_size: NA; v_call: TRBV2; j_call: TRBJ2-3; d_call: TRBD2; cdr3_nt: TGTGCCAGCGTAAGAGGACTAGCGGGAAGCACAGATACGCAGTATTTT; cdr3_aa: CASVRGLAGSTDTQYF